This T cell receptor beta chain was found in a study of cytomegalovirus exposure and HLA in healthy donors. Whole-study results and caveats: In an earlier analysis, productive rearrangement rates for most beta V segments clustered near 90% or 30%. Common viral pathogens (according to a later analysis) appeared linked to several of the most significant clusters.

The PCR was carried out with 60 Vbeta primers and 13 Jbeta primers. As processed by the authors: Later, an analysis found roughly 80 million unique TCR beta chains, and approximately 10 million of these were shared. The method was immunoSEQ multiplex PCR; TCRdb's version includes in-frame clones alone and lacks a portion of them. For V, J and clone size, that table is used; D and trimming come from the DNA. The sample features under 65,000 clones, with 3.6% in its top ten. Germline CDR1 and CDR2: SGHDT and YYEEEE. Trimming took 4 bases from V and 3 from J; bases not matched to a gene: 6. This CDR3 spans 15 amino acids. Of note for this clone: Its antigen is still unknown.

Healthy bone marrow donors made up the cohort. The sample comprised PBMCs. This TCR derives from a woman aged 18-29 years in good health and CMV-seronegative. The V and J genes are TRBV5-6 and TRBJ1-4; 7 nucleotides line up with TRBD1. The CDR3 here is CASSPMGQSNEKLFF. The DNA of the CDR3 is TGTGCCAGCAGCCCCATGGGACAGTCTAATGAAAAACTGTTTTTT. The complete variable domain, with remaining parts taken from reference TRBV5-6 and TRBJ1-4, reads DAGVTQSPTHLIKTRGQQVTLRCSPKSGHDTVSWYQQALGQGPQFIFQYYEEEERQRGNFPDRFSGHQFPNYSSELNVNALLLGDSALYLCASSPMGQSNEKLFFGSGTQLSVL.